The 27 T cell receptor beta chains reported below all come from one sample, sequenced in a study of control samples from healthy donors and cancer patients. Measured with immunoSEQ multiplex PCR; TCRdb has only the in-frame clones, and not every one. The sample lists 150,000 or so clones, roughly 93% occurring once. The sequenced sample was blood. The receptors come from a young man in good health.

This chain joins TRBV27 and TRBJ2-3, with TRBD2 matching over 8 bases. The CDR3 loop spans 18 amino acids. After removal of 1 base from V and 4 bases from J, the junction contained 13 bases not matched to a gene. Germline V gives CDR1 MNHEY, CDR2 SMNVEV (reference sequence). CDR3 in DNA: TGTGCCAGCAGTTTATTCCTTACCTCAGCGGGAGAGCCAGATACGCAGTATTTT. As protein: CASSLFLTSAGEPDTQYF.

Regarding this clone: Other DNA sequences in the sample encode the same CDR3. The V and J genes are TRBV4-2 and TRBJ1-4; D not resolved. V dropped 3 bases and J dropped 7 bases, with 6 bases sitting between them. The CDR3 is 12 residues long. Germline CDR1 is LGHNA and CDR2 is YNFKEQ. CDR3 in amino acids: CASSQGSEKLFF. In nucleotides, the CDR3 is TGTGCCAGCAGCCAGGGAAGTGAAAAACTGTTTTTT.

J is TRBJ2-7 and V is TRBV3-1 (or the pseudogene TRBV3-2); no clear D. This CDR3 is 12 amino acids long. From germline, CDR1 is LGHDT and CDR2 YNNKEL (reference sequence). The V and J ends lost 5 bases and 1 base respectively, with 6 bases between them. The CDR3 sequence: CASSWDSYEQYF. The CDR3 DNA reads TGTGCCAGCAGCTGGGATTCCTACGAGCAGTACTTC.

The chain is built from TRBV4-1 and TRBJ2-2, with 10 nucleotides matching TRBD2. V shed 5 bases, J shed 5 bases, and the junction held 11 bases outside the gene matches. The CDR3 totals 17 residues. Germline V gives CDR1 MGHRA, CDR2 YSYEKL. CDR3: CASSRVAGGVKTGELFF. The CDR3 region has the DNA TGCGCCAGCAGCAGGGTAGCGGGAGGAGTAAAGACCGGGGAGCTGTTTTTT.

V is TRBV5-8 and J is TRBJ2-1, with D perhaps given as TRBD1 or TRBD2 (7 bases each). Germline CDR1 is SGHTS and CDR2 is YDEGEE. This CDR3 has 17 residues. Deletions cut 2 bases from V and 6 bases from J, with 21 bases between. CDR3 in amino acids: CASSLSGDSQKSNEQFF. The CDR3 region has the DNA TGTGCCAGCAGCTTAAGCGGGGACAGCCAAAAATCCAATGAGCAGTTCTTC.

V usage is TRBV15 and J usage is TRBJ1-2; a possible D gene is TRBD1 (6 bases). Looked up from germline, CDR1 is LNHNV and CDR2 is YYDKDF (reference sequence). V shed 0 bases and J shed 7 bases, with 6 bases lying between them. This CDR3 comprises 12 residues. CDR3 residues: CATSREGGGYTF. The CDR3 nucleotides read TGTGCCACCAGCAGAGAAGGGGGTGGCTACACCTTC.

This clone was observed once. CDR3 residues: CASGGLAGDRDEQFF. CDR3 DNA: TGTGCCAGTGGAGGACTAGCGGGGGATCGGGATGAGCAGTTCTTC. V is TRBV19 and J is TRBJ2-1; 13 bases agree with TRBD2. Germline-derived CDR1 and CDR2 are LNHDA and SQIVND (reference sequence). The CDR3 runs to 15 residues. Losses at the gene ends were 8 bases for V and 8 bases for J; bases not matched to a gene: 9. The full variable domain, in which reference TRBV19 and TRBJ2-1 provide the parts outside the CDR3, is DGGITQSPKYLFRKEGQNVTLSCEQNLNHDAMYWYRQDPGQGLRLIYYSQIVNDFQKGDIAEGYSVSREKKESFPLTVTSAQKNPTAFYLCASGGLAGDRDEQFFGPGTRLTVL.

The chain has TRBV7-8 and TRBJ1-2; D is unclear. There are 14 residues in the CDR3. Trimming cost V 1 base and J 0 bases, with 6 bases left between them. Germline-derived CDR1 and CDR2 are SGHVS and FQNEAQ. CDR3 nucleotide sequence: TGTGCCAGCAGCTTAGAGAGGGCTAACTATGGCTACACCTTC. Translating gives CASSLERANYGYTF.

V is TRBV7-2 and J is TRBJ2-3, with D maybe TRBD1 (6 bases). The ends were cut back, 5 bases at V and 2 bases at J, with 14 bases in the middle. Germline V gene data show CDR1 as SGHTA and CDR2 as FQGNSA. The CDR3 covers 15 residues. CDR3 in amino acids: CASSLAGADTDTQYF. CDR3 in DNA: TGTGCCAGCAGCCTGGCAGGGGCGGACACAGATACGCAGTATTTT.

Only one count was recorded for this clone. The J gene is TRBJ2-5, the V gene TRBV19, with 7 bases fitting TRBD1. Germline loops: CDR1 LNHDA, CDR2 SQIVND (reference sequence). V was pared by 10 bases and J by 4 bases, with 15 bases of the junction left unmatched. CDR3 length: 15 residues. As DNA, the CDR3 is TGTGCCATCTTAACGAAGGGACAGCTGACAGAGACCCAGTACTTC. This sequence encodes CAILTKGQLTETQYF.

The gene calls are TRBV18 and TRBJ2-2; D unclear. Trimming removed 1 base from V and 4 bases from J, with 10 bases in between. Germline lookup yields CDR1 KGHSH and CDR2 LQKENI. The CDR3 consists of 15 residues. The CDR3 DNA reads TGTGCCAGCTCACCACAGGTGCAGCCCACCGGGGAGCTGTTTTTT. Amino acids: CASSPQVQPTGELFF.

The chain carries TRBV29-1 and TRBJ1-2; D gene ambiguous. The length of the CDR3 is 14 residues. With 0 bases removed from V and 8 bases from J, the gap between germline ends came to 16 bases. Looked up from germline, CDR1 is SQVTM and CDR2 is ANQGSEA. CDR3 amino acids: CSVEDERVVGGYTF. The CDR3 bases are TGCAGCGTTGAAGATGAACGGGTGGTAGGCGGCTACACCTTC.

The rearrangement links TRBV28 to TRBJ1-2, with TRBD1 as a possible D gene (6 bases). With 5 bases removed from V and 8 bases from J, the gap between germline ends came to 15 bases. CDR1 is MDHEN and CDR2 is SYDVKM in the germline V gene. The CDR3 contains 13 residues. The CDR3 sequence: CASSEKTGTGYTF. Here the CDR3 DNA reads TGTGCCAGCAGTGAGAAAACAGGGACCGGCTACACCTTC.

This rearrangement joins TRBV28 to TRBJ1-2; D is undetermined. Trimming stripped 5 bases from V and 4 bases from J, with 11 bases between. Germline CDR1 is MDHEN and CDR2 is SYDVKM. The CDR3 is 13 residues long. Here the CDR3 reads CASSHPVSYGYTF. CDR3 sequence (DNA): TGTGCCAGCAGTCACCCCGTCAGCTATGGCTACACCTTC.

The gene calls are TRBV2 and TRBJ1-5, with 7 positions matching TRBD1. Trimming at V came to 6 bases and at J to 2 bases, leaving 7 bases not matched to a gene. The CDR3 totals 15 residues. In germline, CDR1 is SNHLY, CDR2 FYNNEI. CDR3 residues: CASREITGGNQPQHF. The CDR3 region has the DNA TGTGCCAGCAGGGAGATTACAGGGGGCAATCAGCCCCAGCATTTT.

The chain joins TRBV27 to TRBJ1-2; D call uncertain. V gave up 4 bases and J gave up 2 bases, with 8 bases separating them. Germline V gene lookup returns CDR1 MNHEY and CDR2 SMNVEV (reference sequence). This CDR3 is built from 13 residues. The CDR3 DNA is TGTGCCAGCAGTTACGGCGGAAACTATGGCTACACCTTC. Translation: CASSYGGNYGYTF.

The rearrangement joins TRBV16 to TRBJ1-6; D is unresolved. Germline CDR1 KGHSY, CDR2 FQNENV. The V end was cut by 1 base, the J end by 5 bases, with 9 bases between. This CDR3 has 15 amino acids. CDR3 amino acids: CASSQLTEDNSPLHF. The CDR3 bases are TGTGCCAGCAGCCAATTGACGGAGGATAATTCACCCCTCCACTTT. The whole variable domain, remainder taken from reference TRBV16 and TRBJ1-6, is GEEVAQTPKHLVRGEGQKAKLYCAPIKGHSYVFWYQQVLKNEFKFLISFQNENVFDETGMPKERFSAKCLPNSPCSLEIQATKLEDSAVYFCASSQLTEDNSPLHFGNGTRLTVT.

The V call is TRBV7-9, the J call TRBJ2-7; D uncertain. The CDR3 runs to 15 residues. Germline CDR1 reads SEHNR; CDR2 reads FQNEAQ (reference sequence). Trimming took 1 base from V and 5 from J, leaving 15 bases between them. CDR3 DNA sequence: TGTGCCAGCAGCTTAGGCCCCATTAGGAACCACGAGCAGTACTTC. The encoded protein is CASSLGPIRNHEQYF.

The V call is TRBV7-9, the J call TRBJ1-3, with 7 bases aligning to TRBD1. This CDR3 is 16 amino acids long. Looked up from germline, CDR1 is SEHNR and CDR2 is FQNEAQ (reference sequence). The ends lost 2 bases at V and 0 bases at J; junction bases unmatched: 4. The CDR3 is CASSLRGQASGNTIYF. CDR3 nucleotides: TGTGCCAGCAGCTTAAGAGGACAGGCCTCTGGAAACACCATATATTTT.

V is TRBV27 and J is TRBJ2-3; TRBD2 matches at 11 bases. CDR1 is MNHEY, CDR2 SMNVEV, per germline (reference sequence). V lost 5 bases to trimming and J lost 0 bases; unmatched junction nucleotides: 7. CDR3 length equals 17 residues. The CDR3 is CASSPGLAEASTDTQYF. In DNA, the CDR3 is TGTGCCAGCAGTCCGGGACTAGCGGAGGCTAGCACAGATACGCAGTATTTT.

The V and J genes are TRBV18 and TRBJ2-5, with D perhaps matching TRBD2 (6 bases). The germline V and J ends were trimmed by 5 bases and 3 bases, with 10 bases remaining between them. Germline CDR1 and CDR2: KGHSH and LQKENI. The CDR3 contains 13 residues. The CDR3 DNA reads as TGTGCCAGCTCATGGAGGGCCGAAGAGACCCAGTACTTC. Translating it yields CASSWRAEETQYF.

The chain is built from TRBV28 and TRBJ1-1; D call uncertain. The length of the CDR3 is 13 residues. V lost 3 bases and J 5 bases, leaving 10 bases between the germline ends. Germline values: CDR1 MDHEN, CDR2 SYDVKM. CDR3 loop: CASSFQAGTEAFF. CDR3 DNA sequence: TGTGCCAGCAGTTTTCAAGCGGGGACTGAAGCTTTCTTT.

The chain links TRBV19 to TRBJ1-5; possibly TRBD1 for D (6 bases). V was shortened by 3 bases and J by 6 bases, with 18 bases between the two germline ends. The CDR3 length is 16 residues. From germline, CDR1 is LNHDA and CDR2 SQIVND (reference sequence). DNA of the CDR3: TGTGCCAGTAGTATTAGGCCCCGGGGGGCAGGTCAGCCCCAGCATTTT. This codes for CASSIRPRGAGQPQHF. Full variable domain (outside the CDR3, taken from reference TRBV19 and TRBJ1-5): DGGITQSPKYLFRKEGQNVTLSCEQNLNHDAMYWYRQDPGQGLRLIYYSQIVNDFQKGDIAEGYSVSREKKESFPLTVTSAQKNPTAFYLCASSIRPRGAGQPQHFGDGTRLSIL.

The rearrangement links TRBV5-4 to TRBJ2-1; D tentatively reads TRBD1 or TRBD2 (5 bases each). The CDR3 runs to 15 residues. Germline V lookup: CDR1 SGHNT, CDR2 YYREEE (reference sequence). The V end was cut by 1 base, the J end by 7 bases, with 15 bases between. The CDR3 DNA follows: TGTGCCAGCAGCTTGATCCAGGGACGCGCAAATGAGCAGTTCTTC. Translating it yields CASSLIQGRANEQFF.

V usage is TRBV5-4 and J usage is TRBJ2-3; no firm D call. Trimming stripped 2 bases from V and 4 bases from J, with 11 bases between. The CDR3 runs 14 residues. Germline V gives CDR1 SGHNT, CDR2 YYREEE (reference sequence). The DNA for the CDR3 is TGTGCCAGCAGCTTCTATCATCTCGCAGATACGCAGTATTTT. This codes for CASSFYHLADTQYF.

This chain joins TRBV19 and TRBJ2-1, with no clear D. The length of the CDR3 is 16 residues. Between the trimmed V and J ends, which lost 3 bases and 0 bases, there was a span of 12 bases. Germline values: CDR1 LNHDA, CDR2 SQIVND (reference sequence). CDR3 protein: CASSILGPTSYNEQFF. CDR3 bases: TGTGCCAGTAGTATCCTAGGCCCTACCTCCTACAATGAGCAGTTCTTC. The whole variable domain, filled in from reference TRBV19 and TRBJ2-1, reads DGGITQSPKYLFRKEGQNVTLSCEQNLNHDAMYWYRQDPGQGLRLIYYSQIVNDFQKGDIAEGYSVSREKKESFPLTVTSAQKNPTAFYLCASSILGPTSYNEQFFGPGTRLTVL.

This clone was picked up one time. The chain recombines TRBV12-5 with TRBJ1-1; weak D call: TRBD1 (6 bases). V lost 0 bases and J lost 5, with 25 bases in between. CDR3 length: 19 amino acids. CDR1 and CDR2 from the germline V gene are LGHNT and FRNRAP. The CDR3 DNA sequence: TGTGCTAGTGGTTTGGTCCTCTGGGACATCAAGTTTTTATTGACTGAAGCTTTCTTT. Translation gives CASGLVLWDIKFLLTEAFF.